This record looks at one T cell receptor beta chain sequence and its context. The antigen is not known. These data belong to a study of T cell responses to AZD1222 COVID-19 vaccine. Overall study findings and caveats: Most donors were white British, females outnumbered males, and clonal diversity was possibly underestimated.

Germline V gene lookup returns CDR1 LGHDT and CDR2 YNNKEL (reference sequence). With V trimmed by 0 bases and J by 3 bases, 16 bases remained unmatched. The CDR3 is 20 amino acids. TCRdb keeps only in-frame clones here, not all; method: immunoSEQ multiplex PCR. The top ten hold 1.5% to 2% of the sample, which has over 110,000 clones, 90% seen once. This receptor was identified in an adult who received the AZD1222 COVID-19 vaccine. The chain links TRBV3-1 (or the pseudogene TRBV3-2) to TRBJ2-7; 11 positions agree with TRBD2. The specimen comprised peripheral blood, sampled 28 days after the second AZD1222 dose. CDR3 in amino acids: CASSQDRPSGRTYEGYEQYF. Written as DNA, the CDR3 is TGTGCCAGCAGCCAAGATCGGCCTAGCGGGAGGACCTACGAGGGCTACGAGCAGTACTTC.